The source of this TCR beta chain is a study of T cell repertoires in cytomegalovirus infection. Using its own MiXCR run on the reads, TCRdb lists one record per CDR3 protein. The data show fewer than 1,000,000 distinct CDR3 sequences, with about a third seen just once and roughly an eighth held by the top ten. The study, taken as a whole, reports: Predominance within the ex vivo response was attributable to HLA-C-restricted CMV-specific TCR beta clonotypes.

This CDR3 region has 16 residues. V was clipped by 1 base and J by 4 bases, with 13 bases between them. CDR1 and CDR2 (germline): MGHRA, YSYEKL. This clonotype has only a few counts. Its antigen is unidentified. The specimen comprised cultured CD8+ T cells from PBMCs, sampled from culture after CMV antigen stimulation. This TCR derives from a human donor in good health (CMV status not recorded). Some clones in this sample may be carry-over from other donors' samples. The chain joins TRBV4-1 to TRBJ1-4; D is possibly TRBD1 (5 bases). CDR3 bases: TGCGCCAGCAGCCAAGTGTTAGGACACCTTAATGAAAAACTGTTTTTT. Translated, it gives CASSQVLGHLNEKLFF.